Listed here is a single TCR beta chain. Its antigen is unknown. TCRdb reprocessed the 5' RACE reads with MiXCR, giving one entry per CDR3 protein. The table includes about 140,000 distinct CDR3 sequences, 14% detected once. The source of the sample is a study of T-cell memory formation after mild COVID-19. Background on the study: TCR clusters largely stayed donor specific. Study-level findings and limits: Second-wave clones reaching peak frequency on day 37 lacked confirmed SARS-CoV-2 specificity. For contracting clones, CD4+ ones sat mainly in CM and EM, CD8+ in EMRA.

The CDR3 has 16 residues. Trimming took off 2 bases at V and 2 bases at J, with 14 bases between the two ends. Germline CDR1 LNHNV, CDR2 YYDKDF (reference sequence). The chain couples TRBV15 to TRBJ2-3; weak D call: TRBD2 (6 bases). The TCR comes from an adult woman who had mild COVID-19 (a few samples of this study predate the infection). Cell type and time point are not known. Sequenced: PBMCs or a T cell subset sorted from them (not recorded which). Written as DNA, the CDR3 is TGTGCCACCAGCAGACATAGCGGAGCGTCCACAGATACGCAGTATTTT. This sequence encodes CATSRHSGASTDTQYF.